Presented here are 13 T cell receptor beta chains from one specimen sequenced in a study of CD8+ T cells in alopecia areata. Sequencing relied on a cDNA template that was reverse transcribed from extracted RNA. Clones were read by immunoSEQ multiplex PCR, and TCRdb kept only the in-frame ones, dropping some. The sample lists 100,000 to 150,000 clones; around 50% were seen once. Material: NKG2D-low CD8+ T cells sorted from blood. The receptors derive from a human donor with alopecia areata.

This chain uses TRBV29-1 with TRBJ2-6; TRBD1 matches at 7 bases. The CDR3 is 17 residues long. Germline V gene lookup returns CDR1 SQVTM and CDR2 ANQGSEA. The junction had 9 bases not matched to a gene; V was cut back by 4 bases and J by 0 bases. The CDR3 spells CSVVSGQSDSGANVLTF. The CDR3 region has the DNA TGCAGCGTTGTCTCGGGACAGTCTGACTCTGGGGCCAACGTCCTGACTTTC.

The rearrangement joins TRBV30 to TRBJ2-6; D assignment may be TRBD1 or TRBD2 (6 bases each). The germline V and J ends were trimmed by 5 bases and 0 bases, with 17 bases remaining between them. Germline V gene data show CDR1 as GTSNPN and CDR2 as SVGIG (reference sequence). The CDR3 sequence is 17 residues long. In DNA, the CDR3 is TGTGCCTGGGGACACGGGGGCAGCCACTCTGGGGCCAACGTCCTGACTTTC. Its protein is CAWGHGGSHSGANVLTF. Using reference TRBV30 and TRBJ2-6 for the parts outside the CDR3, the full variable domain is SQTIHQWPATLVQPVGSPLSLECTVEGTSNPNLYWYRQAAGRGLQLLFYSVGIGQISSEVPQNLSASRPQDRQFILSSKKLLLSDSGFYLCAWGHGGSHSGANVLTFGAGSRLTVL.

The chain carries TRBV6-5 and TRBJ2-2; 10 nucleotides agree with TRBD2. Per germline, CDR1 MNHEY and CDR2 SVGAGI. V shed 7 bases and J 2 bases; nucleotides not matched to a gene: 4. This CDR3 spans 15 amino acids. For the CDR3, the DNA is TGTGCCAGCAAGGCTAGCGGGGGTAACACCGGGGAGCTGTTTTTT. It codes for CASKASGGNTGELFF.

The CDR3 protein is CSVQTGGSYEQYF. The CDR3, as DNA: TGCAGCGTCCAGACAGGGGGCTCCTACGAGCAGTACTTC. The chain recombines TRBV29-1 with TRBJ2-7; TRBD1 agrees at 9 bases. Per germline, CDR1 SQVTM and CDR2 ANQGSEA. Germline trimming cut 6 bases from V and 0 bases from J; bases unmatched to any gene: 3. The CDR3 has 13 amino acids.

This clone was counted a few times. This chain connects TRBV19 to TRBJ2-5, with D uncertain. V was shortened by 10 bases and J by 5 bases, with 14 bases between the two germline ends. Per germline, CDR1 LNHDA and CDR2 SQIVND (reference sequence). This CDR3 has 12 amino acids. CDR3 in amino acids: CATNSPGETQYF. CDR3 nucleotides: TGTGCCACCAACTCTCCAGGCGAGACCCAGTACTTC.

The CDR3 coding sequence is TGTGCCAGCACTCTGACCGGGCAGAAGACCCAGTACTTC. Translating gives CASTLTGQKTQYF. The chain recombines TRBV5-6 with TRBJ2-5; D uncertain. This CDR3 is 13 amino acids long. V was pared by 6 bases and J by 6 bases, with 15 bases between. Per germline, CDR1 SGHDT and CDR2 YYEEEE.

This clone was counted only a few times. The chain uses TRBV29-1 and TRBJ1-2; the match to TRBD1 covers 7 bases. CDR3 size: 15 residues. Germline V gene sequence: CDR1 SQVTM, CDR2 ANQGSEA. Trimming removed 3 bases from V and 2 bases from J; junction bases left unmatched: 9. CDR3 in DNA: TGCAGCGTTGAGCTTCCCAGGGGGTCCAACTATGGCTACACCTTC. This encodes CSVELPRGSNYGYTF.

J is TRBJ1-1 and V is TRBV30, with unresolved D. The CDR3 covers 14 residues. The V end was cut by 0 bases, the J end by 3 bases, with 11 bases between. Per germline, CDR1 GTSNPN and CDR2 SVGIG (reference sequence). The DNA of the CDR3 is TGTGCCTGGAGTGTGGGTGGGTCGGACACTGAAGCTTTCTTT. Encoded protein: CAWSVGGSDTEAFF.

A remark on this clone: Other DNA sequences of this sample code for an identical CDR3. The chain has TRBV27 and TRBJ2-1; D is unresolved. Germline lookup yields CDR1 MNHEY and CDR2 SMNVEV (reference sequence). Trimming cost V 3 bases and J 6 bases, with 3 bases left between them. This CDR3 comprises 11 residues. The CDR3 is CASSLGNEQFF. The CDR3 DNA reads as TGTGCCAGCAGTTTGGGCAATGAGCAGTTCTTC.

Regarding this clone: Other DNA sequences in the same sample also yield this CDR3. The V gene is TRBV30, the J gene TRBJ2-1, with D hard to call. CDR1 is GTSNPN, CDR2 SVGIG, per germline (reference sequence). This CDR3 is 12 amino acids long. V gave up 3 bases and J gave up 0 bases, with 3 bases separating them. CDR3 coding DNA: TGTGCCTGGAGCCCCTCCTACAATGAGCAGTTCTTC. Protein product: CAWSPSYNEQFF.

This clone was found a few times. The rearrangement links TRBV29-1 to TRBJ2-7, with 7 bases that match TRBD1. The CDR3 contains 12 residues. Trimming took 4 bases from V and 6 from J; bases not matched to a gene: 6. Germline assignment: CDR1 SQVTM and CDR2 ANQGSEA. CDR3 nucleotides: TGCAGCGTTGTAACAGGGGTGGGCGAGCAGTACTTC. This gives the protein CSVVTGVGEQYF.

The V gene is TRBV29-1, the J gene TRBJ2-1; D possibly corresponds to TRBD2 (6 bases). V was clipped by 7 bases and J by 6 bases, with 16 bases between them. Germline assignment: CDR1 SQVTM and CDR2 ANQGSEA. The CDR3 runs 13 residues. The CDR3 loop is CSGRDSLFNEQFF. The CDR3 DNA reads TGCAGCGGCCGGGACTCATTGTTCAATGAGCAGTTCTTC.

This clone has more than one count but fewer than ten. At one end the junction does not follow the germline gene, possibly because of a read error. The chain's CDR3 is CSVATGSSQPQHF. In DNA, the CDR3 is TGCAGCGTTGCGACAGGGAGCAGTCAGCCCCAGCATTTT. V usage is TRBV29-1 and J usage is TRBJ1-5; 7 positions match TRBD1. The germline gives CDR1 SQVTM, CDR2 ANQGSEA. The CDR3 is 13 residues long.